This T cell receptor beta chain was obtained from a study of identical twins. Findings and limits, study-wide: Within beta out-of-frame sequences, the excess sharing observed between twins was weaker. Fewer insertions marked abundant cord blood beta clonotypes; young adult naive trended weakly, memory not at all.

The table lists this clonotype with many counts. Antigen unknown. TCRdb re-called the 5' RACE reads with MiXCR, one entry per CDR3 protein. The sample yields about 890,000 distinct CDR3 sequences, 9% to 15% seen once. The data were also submitted as part of a second study, on yellow fever vaccine responses in identical twins. That source notes: Twins showed a vaccine T cell response that reportedly seemed partly convergent, partly personalized.

The clonotype comes from a woman between 18 and 30 years old in good health. The sample taken for sequencing was PBMCs.

The CDR3 reads CASSENRAILDYTF. CDR3 nucleotide sequence: TGCGCCAGCAGCGAAAACAGGGCTATCCTCGACTACACCTTC. This chain connects TRBV5-1 to TRBJ1-2; TRBD1 is a possible D gene (6 bases). CDR3 size: 14 residues. V was shortened by 4 bases and J by 10 bases, with 20 bases between the two germline ends. The germline gives CDR1 SGHRS, CDR2 YFSETQ.